The source of this T cell receptor (beta chain) is a study of blood T cell repertoires in COVID-19 (TCRdb year 2020). Describing the broader study: Recovered participants in ImmuneRACE Cohort 3 were defined by two consecutive negative NP/OP PCR tests, clearance by a healthcare professional, or resolution of symptoms. The repertoires were made available in a free public database intended to serve as a resource for research on the immune response to SARS-CoV-2. The sample metadata nearly always contained a de-identified subject ID, COVID-19 status, age in years and sex. The collaborator samples originated in the United States, Italy and Spain and spanned the acute and convalescent phases of COVID-19. Subjects who had been exposed to COVID-19, were actively infected with it, or had recovered from it provided the deeply sampled blood TCRbeta repertoires that made up the dataset. The material from the prospective study consisted of cDNA or gDNA derived from T cells, B-cell-depleted T cells, or PBMCs. Where available, HLA class I and class II types were taken from metadata supplied by the sample provider and were not determined by assay-based typing. Samples were obtained from the ongoing ImmuneRACE study (first 160 participants) and from 1,254 subjects provided by 6 global collaborators.

Remarks on this clone: Its antigen target is currently unknown. No base-level quality is on record; no much larger clone is a single base apart.

Beyond this particular receptor, the publication reports: Clinical and demographic metadata were provided uncurated, with the amount varying by source and participant.

TCRbeta CDR3 regions were amplified from genomic DNA by means of the immunoSEQ Assay, a bias-controlled multiplex PCR. On the study's bioinformatics: Nucleated cell counts per sample were estimated from amplification of reference gene primers within the assay. To quantify the absolute abundance of each unique TCRbeta CDR3 rearrangement, sequence reads were collapsed and filtered. For each sample, productive Simpson clonality was calculated as the square root of Simpson's diversity index across productive rearrangements. Not all clones reach the TCRdb copy of this immuneACCESS table, which keeps in-frame sequences only. Checked studies attribute under half of the gap to unresolved V genes and leave the rest unexplained. The V and J calls and clone size were taken over from that table, and D and trimming were inferred from the DNA. For this sample there are 250,000 to 350,000 clones; 88% appear just once. Of the sample, roughly 2% is held by the ten largest clones.

V is shortened by 5 bases, J by 6 bases, and the region joining them spans 13 bases. Inclusive of the bounding cysteine and phenylalanine, the CDR3 is 13 residues long. Kept here is only the CDR3 DNA, which spans 39 bases and is read in frame from base 1. In the germline V gene, CDR1 corresponds to MDHEN and CDR2 to SYDVKM. Participants in the prospective study were enrolled through a virtual design, were aged about 18 to 100 years, and lived in roughly 25 United States geographic areas. Cohort assignment in the prospective study relied on participant-reported clinical history from a screening survey and a study questionnaire. In the prospective study, mobile phlebotomists collected whole blood, serum and a nasopharyngeal or oropharyngeal swab from each participant. Prospective study participants could optionally give additional blood draws and questionnaires over a roughly two-month period. Blood samples from the prospective study were shipped frozen or at room temperature prior to DNA extraction.

The specimen sequenced was PBMCs or T cells enriched from blood (not recorded which). The receptor was isolated from a woman aged 60-70 years in a cohort exposed to, infected with or recovered from COVID-19 (not recorded which). This chain is built from TRBV28 and TRBJ1-1; the D gene cannot be named for sure. DNA sequence: TGTGCCAGCAGTAAACTGAAGCTATCTGAAGCTTTCTTT. Its protein is CASSKLKLSEAFF.